Only a few counts were recorded for the clone carrying this T cell receptor (beta chain). The antigen is unknown. V lost 5 bases to trimming and J lost 2 bases, with 19 bases between them. Germline V gives CDR1 DFQATT, CDR2 SNEGSKA (reference sequence). This CDR3 has 16 residues. This record belongs to a study of blood T cells in healthy people across ages. General observations from the study: Both higher diversity and more naive CD4+ cells marked long-lived donors when set against aged donors. CMV status of donors was unknown, possibly confounding expanded clonotype changes.

The use of a sample-barcoded 5' primer and a J-beta primer mix characterized a second PCR of about 7 to 12 cycles. Sequencing yielded, for each sample, at least 3 million paired-end reads carrying CDR3. A single record per CDR3 protein comes from TCRdb applying MiXCR to the 5' RACE reads. The sample yields about 1,800,000 distinct CDR3 sequences, 28% seen once. The origin of this receptor is a woman younger than 45 in good health. The J gene is TRBJ2-1, the V gene TRBV20-1; perhaps TRBD2 as D (5 bases). What was sequenced was blood. CDR3 DNA: TGCAGTGCTGTTACTAGGGAGAACCGCCCCTACAATGAGCAGTTCTTC. Translated: CSAVTRENRPYNEQFF.